This TCR beta chain stems from a study of human T cells and chemical hapten exposure. In the study overall: Weekly administration of diphenylcyclopropenone to the scalp of patients continued throughout the roughly 25-week study. Whole-study findings and limits: Given that the donors had alopecia, their immune response may differ from that seen in healthy people.

Germline lookup yields CDR1 ENHRY and CDR2 SYGVKD. The CDR3 has 13 amino acids. Losses at the gene ends were 10 bases for V and 5 bases for J; bases not matched to a gene: 5. TCRdb fed the RACE reads into MiXCR, producing one record per CDR3 protein. In the table there are some 90,000 distinct CDR3 sequences, roughly 11% of which are singletons. This clonotype was picked up many times. Its antigen is still unknown. Time point: patch test 3, about 24 weeks after DPC sensitization. The treatment here: therapeutic diphenylcyclopropenone sensitization with weekly scalp DPC. Each donor was an alopecia patient between 18 and 70 years of age who qualified for DPC.

The chain combines TRBV10-3 with TRBJ2-7, with TRBD2 matching 13 bases. This sample comprised whole blood, obtained in connection with sensitization to the hapten diphenylcyclopropenone (DPC). This sequence was found in a woman aged 30 to 39 with alopecia areata. Some clones in this sample may be carry-over from other donors' samples. CDR3 nucleotides: TGTGCCAGCAGACTAGCGGGAGGTGACGAGCAGTACTTC. Amino acids: CASRLAGGDEQYF.